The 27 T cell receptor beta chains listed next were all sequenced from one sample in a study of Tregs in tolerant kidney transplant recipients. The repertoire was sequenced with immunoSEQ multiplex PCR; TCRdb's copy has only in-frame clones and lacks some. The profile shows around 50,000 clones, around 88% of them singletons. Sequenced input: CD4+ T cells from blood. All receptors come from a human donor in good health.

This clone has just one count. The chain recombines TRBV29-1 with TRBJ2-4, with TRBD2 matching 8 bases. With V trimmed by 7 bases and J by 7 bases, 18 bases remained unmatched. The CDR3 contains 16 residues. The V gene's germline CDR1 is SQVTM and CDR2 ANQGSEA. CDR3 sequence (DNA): TGCAGCGCAAGGGGTTCTAGCGGGTTCCTCGGGAACATTCAGTACTTC. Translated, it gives CSARGSSGFLGNIQYF.

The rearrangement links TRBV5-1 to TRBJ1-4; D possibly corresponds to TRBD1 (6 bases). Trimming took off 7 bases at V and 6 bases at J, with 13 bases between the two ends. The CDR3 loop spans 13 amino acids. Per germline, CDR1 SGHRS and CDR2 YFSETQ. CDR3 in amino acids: CASQIEGDEKLFF. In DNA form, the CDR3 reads TGCGCCAGCCAAATCGAGGGGGATGAAAAACTGTTTTTT. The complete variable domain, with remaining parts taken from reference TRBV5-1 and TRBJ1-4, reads KAGVTQTPRYLIKTRGQQVTLSCSPISGHRSVSWYQQTPGQGLQFLFEYFSETQRNKGNFPGRFSGRQFSNSRSEMNVSTLELGDSALYLCASQIEGDEKLFFGSGTQLSVL.

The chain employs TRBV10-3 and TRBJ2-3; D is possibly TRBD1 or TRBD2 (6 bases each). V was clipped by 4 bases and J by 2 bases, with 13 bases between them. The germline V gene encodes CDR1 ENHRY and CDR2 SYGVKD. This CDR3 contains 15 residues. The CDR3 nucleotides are TGTGCCATCAGTGGCGGCAGGGGACTCACAGATACGCAGTATTTT. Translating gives CAISGGRGLTDTQYF.

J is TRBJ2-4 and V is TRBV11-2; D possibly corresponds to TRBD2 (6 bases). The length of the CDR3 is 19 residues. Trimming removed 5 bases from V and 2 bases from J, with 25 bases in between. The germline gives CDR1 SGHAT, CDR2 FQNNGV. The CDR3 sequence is CASSVLGPSGVGTKNIQYF. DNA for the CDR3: TGTGCCAGCAGCGTTTTAGGCCCCTCGGGGGTTGGGACCAAAAACATTCAGTACTTC.

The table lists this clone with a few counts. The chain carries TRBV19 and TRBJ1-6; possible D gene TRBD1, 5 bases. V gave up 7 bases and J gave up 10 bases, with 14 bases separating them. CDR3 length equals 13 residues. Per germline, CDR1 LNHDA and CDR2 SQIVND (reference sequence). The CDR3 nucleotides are TGTGCCAGTAATCAGGGCGAACGGTCACCCCTCCACTTT. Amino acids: CASNQGERSPLHF. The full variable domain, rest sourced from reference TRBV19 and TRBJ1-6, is DGGITQSPKYLFRKEGQNVTLSCEQNLNHDAMYWYRQDPGQGLRLIYYSQIVNDFQKGDIAEGYSVSREKKESFPLTVTSAQKNPTAFYLCASNQGERSPLHFGNGTRLTVT.

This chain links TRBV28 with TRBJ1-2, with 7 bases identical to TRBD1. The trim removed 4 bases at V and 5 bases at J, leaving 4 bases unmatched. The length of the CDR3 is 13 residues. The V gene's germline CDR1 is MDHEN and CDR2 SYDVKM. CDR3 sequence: CASSWDRAYGYTF. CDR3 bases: TGTGCCAGCAGTTGGGACAGAGCATATGGCTACACCTTC.

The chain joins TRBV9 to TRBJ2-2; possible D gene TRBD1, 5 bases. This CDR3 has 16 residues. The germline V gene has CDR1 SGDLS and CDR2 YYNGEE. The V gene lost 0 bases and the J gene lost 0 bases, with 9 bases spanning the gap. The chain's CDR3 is CASSVAGHPNTGELFF. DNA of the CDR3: TGTGCCAGCAGCGTAGCAGGACATCCGAACACCGGGGAGCTGTTTTTT.

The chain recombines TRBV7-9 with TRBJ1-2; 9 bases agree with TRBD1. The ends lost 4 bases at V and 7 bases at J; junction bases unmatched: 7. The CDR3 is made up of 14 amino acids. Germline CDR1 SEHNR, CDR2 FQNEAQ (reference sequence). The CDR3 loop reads CASSSDRGTGGYTF. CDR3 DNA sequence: TGTGCCAGCAGCTCCGACAGGGGGACGGGTGGCTACACCTTC.

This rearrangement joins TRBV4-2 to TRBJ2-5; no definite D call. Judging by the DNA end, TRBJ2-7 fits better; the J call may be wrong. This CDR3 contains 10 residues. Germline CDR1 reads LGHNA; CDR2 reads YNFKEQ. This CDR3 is CASSHHEQYF. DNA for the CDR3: TGTGCCAGCAGCCACCACGAGCAGTACTTC.

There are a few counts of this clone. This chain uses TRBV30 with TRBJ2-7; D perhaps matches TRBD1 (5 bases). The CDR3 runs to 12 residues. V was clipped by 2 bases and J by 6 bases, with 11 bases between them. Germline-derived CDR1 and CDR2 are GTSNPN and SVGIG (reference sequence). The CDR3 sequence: CAWSPQGIEQYF. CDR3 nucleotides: TGTGCCTGGAGTCCGCAGGGAATCGAGCAGTACTTC.

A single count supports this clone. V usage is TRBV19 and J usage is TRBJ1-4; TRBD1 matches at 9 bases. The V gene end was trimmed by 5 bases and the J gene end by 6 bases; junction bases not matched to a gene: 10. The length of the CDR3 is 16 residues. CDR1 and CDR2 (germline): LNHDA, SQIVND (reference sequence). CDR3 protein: CASSYLTGGGHEKLFF. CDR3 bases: TGTGCCAGTAGTTACCTCACAGGGGGCGGACATGAAAAACTGTTTTTT. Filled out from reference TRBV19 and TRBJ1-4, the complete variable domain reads DGGITQSPKYLFRKEGQNVTLSCEQNLNHDAMYWYRQDPGQGLRLIYYSQIVNDFQKGDIAEGYSVSREKKESFPLTVTSAQKNPTAFYLCASSYLTGGGHEKLFFGSGTQLSVL.

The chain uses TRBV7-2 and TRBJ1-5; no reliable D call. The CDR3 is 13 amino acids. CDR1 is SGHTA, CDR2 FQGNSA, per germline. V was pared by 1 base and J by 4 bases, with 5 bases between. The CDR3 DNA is TGTGCCAGCAGCTTAGGGTGGAATCAGCCCCAGCATTTT. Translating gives CASSLGWNQPQHF.

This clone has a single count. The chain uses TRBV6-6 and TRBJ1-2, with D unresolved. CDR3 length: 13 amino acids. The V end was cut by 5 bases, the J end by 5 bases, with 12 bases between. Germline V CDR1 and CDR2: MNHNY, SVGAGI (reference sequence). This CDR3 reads CASSPRARYGYTF. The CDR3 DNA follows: TGTGCCAGCAGTCCCCGGGCCCGATATGGCTACACCTTC.

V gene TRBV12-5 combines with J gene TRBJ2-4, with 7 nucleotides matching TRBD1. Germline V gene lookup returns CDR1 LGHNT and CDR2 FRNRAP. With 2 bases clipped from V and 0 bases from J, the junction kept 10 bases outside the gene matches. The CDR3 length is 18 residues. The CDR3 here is CASGLILGQSLAKNIQYF. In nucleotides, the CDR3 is TGTGCTAGTGGTTTGATCTTGGGACAGTCCTTAGCCAAAAACATTCAGTACTTC.

The CDR3 is CASSLARDSEAFF. The CDR3 DNA sequence: TGTGCCAGCAGCTTAGCCAGGGACTCTGAAGCTTTCTTT. V usage is TRBV7-9 and J usage is TRBJ1-1; maybe TRBD1 (5 bases). CDR3 length: 13 amino acids. Germline assignment: CDR1 SEHNR and CDR2 FQNEAQ (reference sequence). The ends were cut back, 0 bases at V and 6 bases at J, with 8 bases in the middle.

CDR3 residues: CASSIGDRGGNEQFF. DNA of the CDR3: TGTGCCAGTAGTATAGGAGACAGGGGCGGCAATGAGCAGTTCTTC. The genes are TRBV19 and TRBJ2-1, with 8 bases lining up with TRBD1. Per germline, CDR1 LNHDA and CDR2 SQIVND (reference sequence). The CDR3 totals 15 residues. Trimming at V came to 1 base and at J to 6 bases, leaving 5 bases not matched to a gene.

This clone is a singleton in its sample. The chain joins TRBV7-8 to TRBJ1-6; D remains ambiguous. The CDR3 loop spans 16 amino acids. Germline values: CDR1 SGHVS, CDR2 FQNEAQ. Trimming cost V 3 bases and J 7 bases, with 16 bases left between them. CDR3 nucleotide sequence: TGTGCCAGCAGCTTGGGGAGGCTCCCGCGGAATTCACCCCTCCACTTT. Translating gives CASSLGRLPRNSPLHF.

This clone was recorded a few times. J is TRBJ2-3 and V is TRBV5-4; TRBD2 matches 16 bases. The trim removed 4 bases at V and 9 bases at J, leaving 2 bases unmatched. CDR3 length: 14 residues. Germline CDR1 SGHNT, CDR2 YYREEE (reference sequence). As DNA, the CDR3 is TGTGCCAGCAGCCCGGGACTAGCGGGGGGGACGCAGTATTTT. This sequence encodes CASSPGLAGGTQYF.

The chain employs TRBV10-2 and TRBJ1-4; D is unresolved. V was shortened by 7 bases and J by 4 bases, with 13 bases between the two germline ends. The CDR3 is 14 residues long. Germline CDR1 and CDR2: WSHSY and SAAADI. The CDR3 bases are TGCGCCAGCACCCTTACCGAGGATAATGAAAAACTGTTTTTT. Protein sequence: CASTLTEDNEKLFF.

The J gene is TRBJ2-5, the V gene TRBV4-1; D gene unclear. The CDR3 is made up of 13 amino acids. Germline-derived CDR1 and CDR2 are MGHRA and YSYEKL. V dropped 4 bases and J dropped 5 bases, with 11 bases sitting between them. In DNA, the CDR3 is TGCGCCAGCAGCCCCGGGTCTCGGGAGACCCAGTACTTC. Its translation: CASSPGSRETQYF.

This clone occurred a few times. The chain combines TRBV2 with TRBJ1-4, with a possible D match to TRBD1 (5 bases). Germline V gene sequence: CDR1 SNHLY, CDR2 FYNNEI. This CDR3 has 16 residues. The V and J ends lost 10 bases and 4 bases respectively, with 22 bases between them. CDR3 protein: CAIRRGWGGGNEKLFF. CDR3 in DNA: TGTGCCATCCGCCGTGGGTGGGGCGGTGGTAATGAAAAACTGTTTTTT.

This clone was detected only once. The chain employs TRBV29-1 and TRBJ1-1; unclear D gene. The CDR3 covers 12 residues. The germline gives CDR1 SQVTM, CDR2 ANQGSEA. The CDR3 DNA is TGCAGTGTCCAGACCCGGTTCGCTGAAGCTTTCTTT. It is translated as CSVQTRFAEAFF.

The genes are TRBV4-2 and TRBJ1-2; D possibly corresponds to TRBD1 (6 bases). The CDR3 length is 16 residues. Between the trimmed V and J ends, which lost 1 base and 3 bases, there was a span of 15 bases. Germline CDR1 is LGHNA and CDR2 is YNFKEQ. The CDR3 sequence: CASSQVSPGADYGYTF. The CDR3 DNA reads TGTGCCAGCAGCCAAGTTTCACCAGGGGCGGACTATGGCTACACCTTC.

This CDR3 reads CASSLWRTSGNYEQYF. DNA of the CDR3: TGTGCCAGCAGCTTATGGCGCACTAGCGGAAACTACGAGCAGTACTTC. The rearrangement uses TRBV7-2 and TRBJ2-7; 8 bases are shared with TRBD2. The CDR3 totals 16 residues. Per germline, CDR1 SGHTA and CDR2 FQGNSA. Trimming at V came to 2 bases and at J to 3 bases, leaving 9 bases not matched to a gene.

CDR3 DNA: TGTGCCAGCAGCAAGGACGCTAAGAACACTGAAGCTTTCTTT. It codes for CASSKDAKNTEAFF. The gene calls are TRBV11-3 and TRBJ1-1; D not certain. Germline V CDR1 and CDR2: SGHNT, YENEEA. The CDR3 is 14 residues long. Trimming removed 5 bases at V and 1 base at J, with 11 bases between.

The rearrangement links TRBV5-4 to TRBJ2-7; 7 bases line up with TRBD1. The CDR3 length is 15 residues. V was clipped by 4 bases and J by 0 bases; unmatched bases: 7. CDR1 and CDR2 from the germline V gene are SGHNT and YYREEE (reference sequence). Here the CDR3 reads CASSTGQASSYEQYF. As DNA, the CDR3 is TGTGCCAGCAGCACCGGACAGGCAAGCTCCTACGAGCAGTACTTC.

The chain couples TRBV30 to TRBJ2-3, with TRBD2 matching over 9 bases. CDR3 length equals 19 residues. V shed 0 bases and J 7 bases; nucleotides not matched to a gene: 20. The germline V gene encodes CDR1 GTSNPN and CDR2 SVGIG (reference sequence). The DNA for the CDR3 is TGTGCCTGGAGTGTACAGGGGTTTCTCGGACTAGCGAAACCCCATACGCAGTATTTT. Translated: CAWSVQGFLGLAKPHTQYF.